Presented here are 24 T cell receptor beta chains from one specimen sequenced in a study of cytomegalovirus exposure and HLA in healthy donors. PCR primers comprised 60 Vbeta and 13 Jbeta primers. Profiled with immunoSEQ multiplex PCR; TCRdb holds only in-frame clones, not every one. The sample lists about 89,000 clones; around 85% were seen once. Material: PBMCs. These receptors all stem from a man aged 35 to 55 in good health and CMV-seropositive.

The rearrangement links TRBV7-8 to TRBJ2-7; a possible D gene is TRBD1 (5 bases). CDR3 length: 13 amino acids. Trimming stripped 1 base from V and 6 bases from J, with 10 bases between. The germline gives CDR1 SGHVS, CDR2 FQNEAQ. The CDR3 here is CASSLGGSGEQYF. CDR3 nucleotides: TGTGCCAGCAGCTTAGGGGGCTCGGGCGAGCAGTACTTC.

The CDR3 coding sequence is TGCGCCAGCAGCTTGTTCGGGGACAGGGGCAATGAGCAGTTCTTC. Its translation: CASSLFGDRGNEQFF. V gene TRBV5-1 combines with J gene TRBJ2-1, with 10 positions matching TRBD1. The J segment lost 6 bases and the V segment lost 1 base, leaving 4 bases of the junction unmatched. The CDR3 consists of 15 residues. CDR1 is SGHRS and CDR2 is YFSETQ in the germline V gene.

This chain joins TRBV19 and TRBJ1-6, with D possibly matching TRBD1 (6 bases). This CDR3 is built from 15 residues. V was clipped by 5 bases and J by 0 bases, with 8 bases between them. Germline V gives CDR1 LNHDA, CDR2 SQIVND (reference sequence). This CDR3 is CASSQGSSYNSPLHF. CDR3 coding DNA: TGTGCCAGTAGTCAGGGGAGCTCCTATAATTCACCCCTCCACTTT.

V and J are TRBV5-4 and TRBJ2-3, with 7 bases lining up with TRBD2. V trimming: 5 bases; J trimming: 0 bases; junction bases outside the gene matches: 9. The CDR3 runs to 16 residues. From germline, CDR1 is SGHNT and CDR2 YYREEE (reference sequence). This CDR3 is CASSLAAGPSTDTQYF. Here the CDR3 DNA reads TGTGCCAGCAGTCTAGCGGCCGGTCCTAGCACAGATACGCAGTATTTT.

The genes are TRBV5-4 and TRBJ2-1, with TRBD2 matching over 11 bases. The CDR3 contains 15 residues. The germline V gene has CDR1 SGHNT and CDR2 YYREEE (reference sequence). The ends lost 4 bases at V and 15 bases at J; junction bases unmatched: 15. CDR3 region: CASSPGASGGTQGFF. The CDR3 DNA reads TGTGCCAGCAGCCCTGGGGCTAGCGGGGGGACCCAGGGGTTCTTC.

J is TRBJ2-5 and V is TRBV7-8; D remains unclear. V shed 2 bases and J shed 5 bases, with 3 bases lying between them. Germline V gene lookup returns CDR1 SGHVS and CDR2 FQNEAQ. This CDR3 has 11 residues. CDR3 DNA: TGTGCCAGCAGCTTATCTGAGACCCAGTACTTC. Its protein is CASSLSETQYF.

This clone was counted only a few times. The genes are TRBV5-6 and TRBJ1-2; TRBD1 aligns across 10 bases. In germline, CDR1 is SGHDT, CDR2 YYEEEE. Trimming took 4 bases from V and 8 from J; bases not matched to a gene: 17. The CDR3 spans 17 residues. In DNA form, the CDR3 reads TGTGCCAGCAGCCTTGCCGGGACAGGGGACACTGCGGGAGGCTACACCTTC. It yields the protein CASSLAGTGDTAGGYTF.

This rearrangement joins TRBV14 to TRBJ2-2; TRBD1 is a possible D gene (5 bases). Germline assignment: CDR1 SGHDN and CDR2 FVKESK. Trimming took off 4 bases at V and 1 base at J, with 10 bases between the two ends. This CDR3 is built from 15 residues. The DNA of the CDR3 is TGTGCCAGCAGCCGCGCAACAGGGAACACCGGGGAGCTGTTTTTT. Its protein is CASSRATGNTGELFF.

This chain links TRBV7-3 with TRBJ2-1; 7 nucleotides match TRBD2. The ends lost 5 bases at V and 8 bases at J; junction bases unmatched: 6. This CDR3 contains 13 residues. Germline loops: CDR1 SGHTA, CDR2 FQGTGA. In nucleotides, the CDR3 is TGTGCCAGCAGCGGGGGAGGGTTCGATGAGCAGTTCTTC. This sequence encodes CASSGGGFDEQFF. The full variable domain, with the rest looked up from reference TRBV7-3 and TRBJ2-1, is GAGVSQTPSNKVTEKGKYVELRCDPISGHTALYWYRQSLGQGPEFLIYFQGTGAADDSGLPNDRFFAVRPEGSVSTLKIQRTERGDSAVYLCASSGGGFDEQFFGPGTRLTVL.

The V gene is TRBV30, the J gene TRBJ2-7; perhaps TRBD1 as D (5 bases). Looked up from germline, CDR1 is GTSNPN and CDR2 is SVGIG (reference sequence). This CDR3 contains 13 residues. Deletions cut 3 bases from V and 6 bases from J, with 15 bases between. In nucleotides, the CDR3 is TGTGCCTGGAGGGCCCTAAGTCAGGGCGAGCAGTACTTC. Residues: CAWRALSQGEQYF.

The chain has TRBV27 and TRBJ1-4, with a weak D call TRBD1 (5 bases). The germline V and J ends were trimmed by 3 bases and 7 bases, with 12 bases remaining between them. Germline values: CDR1 MNHEY, CDR2 SMNVEV (reference sequence). This CDR3 contains 14 residues. The CDR3 sequence: CASSFTGVGEKLFF. CDR3 in DNA: TGTGCCAGCAGTTTTACGGGGGTGGGTGAAAAACTGTTTTTT.

The chain links TRBV15 to TRBJ1-3; possibly TRBD1 for D (5 bases). Germline-derived CDR1 and CDR2 are LNHNV and YYDKDF (reference sequence). Trimming pared 3 bases from V and 4 bases from J, leaving 10 bases between. The CDR3 is 14 residues long. CDR3 residues: CATSRTRAGNTIYF. In DNA form, the CDR3 reads TGTGCCACCAGCAGGACCAGGGCCGGAAACACCATATATTTT.

This clone was found a few times. The chain employs TRBV5-4 and TRBJ1-1, with D perhaps matching TRBD1 (5 bases). CDR3 length: 14 residues. The V end lost 1 base, the J end lost 1 base, and 8 bases lay between the germline ends. Per the germline V gene, CDR1 is SGHNT and CDR2 is YYREEE (reference sequence). The CDR3 is CASSLQGWNTEAFF. CDR3 DNA: TGTGCCAGCAGCTTGCAGGGATGGAACACTGAAGCTTTCTTT.

The chain links TRBV12-5 to TRBJ2-1, with a weak D call TRBD2 (6 bases). The V end lost 2 bases, the J end lost 4 bases, and 15 bases lay between the germline ends. This CDR3 has 16 residues. In germline, CDR1 is LGHNT, CDR2 FRNRAP. The CDR3 sequence: CASGLPGGVVYNEQFF. CDR3 coding DNA: TGTGCTAGTGGTTTGCCCGGGGGAGTAGTGTACAATGAGCAGTTCTTC.

The V and J genes are TRBV7-6 and TRBJ2-2; D gene uncertain. From germline, CDR1 is SGHVS and CDR2 FNYEAQ. The V end was cut by 4 bases, the J end by 0 bases, with 12 bases between. This CDR3 comprises 16 residues. The CDR3 sequence: CASSSHLKTNTGELFF. CDR3 DNA: TGTGCCAGCAGCTCCCACTTGAAGACGAACACCGGGGAGCTGTTTTTT. Filled out from reference TRBV7-6 and TRBJ2-2, the complete variable domain reads GAGVSQSPRYKVTKRGQDVALRCDPISGHVSLYWYRQALGQGPEFLTYFNYEAQQDKSGLPNDRFSAERPEGSISTLTIQRTEQRDSAMYRCASSSHLKTNTGELFFGEGSRLTVL.

CDR3 sequence: CASSTRDRGLEAFF. DNA of the CDR3: TGTGCCAGCAGCACCCGGGACAGGGGGCTTGAAGCTTTCTTT. This chain joins TRBV11-3 and TRBJ1-1; 12 nucleotides align to TRBD1. V gave up 5 bases and J gave up 7 bases; unmatched junction bases: 5. CDR3 length equals 14 residues. Germline CDR1 and CDR2: SGHNT and YENEEA. The full variable domain, rest sourced from reference TRBV11-3 and TRBJ1-1, is EAGVVQSPRYKIIEKKQPVAFWCNPISGHNTLYWYLQNLGQGPELLIRYENEEAVDDSQLPKDRFSAERLKGVDSTLKIQPAELGDSAVYLCASSTRDRGLEAFFGQGTRLTVV.

The chain links TRBV6-6 to TRBJ2-3; the D gene could be TRBD1 or TRBD2 (5 bases each). V was trimmed by 4 bases and J by 9 bases, leaving 14 bases between them. CDR3 length equals 13 residues. The germline CDR1 and CDR2 sequences are MNHNY and SVGAGI (reference sequence). The CDR3 is CASSSSGPQTQYF. Written as DNA, the CDR3 is TGTGCCAGCAGTTCCTCGGGGCCCCAAACGCAGTATTTT.

The chain uses TRBV18 and TRBJ1-6; 7 nucleotides match TRBD1. Germline CDR1 KGHSH, CDR2 LQKENI. Trimming at V came to 3 bases and at J to 7 bases, leaving 3 bases not matched to a gene. The CDR3 is 14 residues long. In nucleotides, the CDR3 is TGTGCCAGCTCACCCTTGGACAGGAATTCACCCCTCCACTTT. Encoded protein: CASSPLDRNSPLHF. The whole variable domain, remainder taken from reference TRBV18 and TRBJ1-6, is NAGVMQNPRHLVRRRGQEARLRCSPMKGHSHVYWYRQLPEEGLKFMVYLQKENIIDESGMPKERFSAEFPKEGPSILRIQQVVRGDSAAYFCASSPLDRNSPLHFGNGTRLTVT.

The V and J genes are TRBV7-9 and TRBJ2-2; maybe TRBD2 (7 bases). Per germline, CDR1 SEHNR and CDR2 FQNEAQ (reference sequence). The V gene lost 0 bases and the J gene lost 4 bases, with 18 bases spanning the gap. This CDR3 is 18 amino acids long. The chain's CDR3 is CASSLAGAGGPGTGELFF. Here the CDR3 DNA reads TGTGCCAGCAGCTTAGCCGGAGCCGGGGGGCCCGGCACCGGGGAGCTGTTTTTT.

The chain uses TRBV5-4 and TRBJ1-6; possibly TRBD1 for D (6 bases). V gave up 5 bases and J gave up 7 bases, with 10 bases separating them. The germline gives CDR1 SGHNT, CDR2 YYREEE (reference sequence). This CDR3 has 13 residues. The CDR3, as DNA: TGTGCCAGCAGTCGGACAGAGAATTCACCCCTCCACTTT. It translates to CASSRTENSPLHF.

The V call is TRBV11-3, the J call TRBJ2-7; the match to TRBD1 covers 8 bases. V lost 5 bases to trimming and J lost 2 bases; unmatched junction nucleotides: 17. Per the germline V gene, CDR1 is SGHNT and CDR2 is YENEEA. The length of the CDR3 is 18 residues. CDR3 DNA: TGTGCCAGCAGCCCAGCAATCACAGGGGGATTTAGGACCTACGAGCAGTACTTC. This translates into CASSPAITGGFRTYEQYF.

This chain connects TRBV7-9 to TRBJ2-7, with 10 bases matching TRBD2. J gave up 5 bases and V 5 bases, and 15 bases lay outside the gene matches. The CDR3 sequence is 17 residues long. Germline CDR1 reads SEHNR; CDR2 reads FQNEAQ (reference sequence). The CDR3 sequence: CASSATNPSGSNNEQYF. In DNA form, the CDR3 reads TGTGCCAGCAGCGCAACCAATCCTAGCGGGAGTAACAACGAGCAGTACTTC.

This clone has only one observation. The rearrangement links TRBV7-9 to TRBJ2-5, with a possible D match to TRBD1 (5 bases). V lost 1 base, J lost 4 bases, and 16 bases lay in between. From germline, CDR1 is SEHNR and CDR2 FQNEAQ (reference sequence). This CDR3 has 16 amino acids. The CDR3 DNA reads TGTGCCAGCAGCTTAGGTGGGCAGTGGGGCAGAGAGACCCAGTACTTC. The encoded protein is CASSLGGQWGRETQYF.

Only one count was recorded for this clone. The rearrangement uses TRBV14 and TRBJ2-3; TRBD2 agrees at 8 bases. The ends lost 1 base at V and 4 bases at J; junction bases unmatched: 10. The CDR3 sequence is 17 residues long. Germline assignment: CDR1 SGHDN and CDR2 FVKESK. The CDR3 nucleotides read TGTGCCAGCAGCCAAGCGTTCGGGGGGGGCGAGGCAGATACGCAGTATTTT. Translating it yields CASSQAFGGGEADTQYF.